The 22 T cell receptor beta chains reported below all come from one sample, sequenced in a study of blood T cell repertoires in COVID-19. Profiled with immunoSEQ multiplex PCR; TCRdb holds only in-frame clones, not every one. The sample has under 300,000 clones, 87% seen once. Source material: PBMCs or T cells enriched from blood (not recorded which). The receptors come from a woman in her twenties or thirties with acute COVID-19.

The chain links TRBV28 to TRBJ2-6; possible D gene TRBD1, 5 bases. CDR3 length equals 15 residues. Trimming removed 5 bases from V and 0 bases from J, with 8 bases in between. From germline, CDR1 is MDHEN and CDR2 SYDVKM. In DNA, the CDR3 is TGTGCCAGCAGTGATACAGGCTCTGGGGCCAACGTCCTGACTTTC. This sequence encodes CASSDTGSGANVLTF.

The chain recombines TRBV7-9 with TRBJ2-3; 12 bases fit TRBD2. The V and J ends lost 8 bases and 2 bases, in that order; junction bases with no gene match: 17. The length of the CDR3 is 19 residues. Germline V lookup: CDR1 SEHNR, CDR2 FQNEAQ (reference sequence). The CDR3 here is CASPGGLAGGTALTDTQYF. CDR3 in DNA: TGTGCCAGCCCGGGTGGGCTAGCGGGGGGGACAGCCCTCACAGATACGCAGTATTTT.

V usage is TRBV2 and J usage is TRBJ2-7; TRBD1 might be the D (6 bases). The length of the CDR3 is 14 residues. Trimming pared 5 bases from V and 3 bases from J, leaving 14 bases between. Germline V CDR1 and CDR2: SNHLY, FYNNEI. The CDR3 DNA reads as TGTGCCAGCAGTCCAACAGGGCCCCTCTACGAGCAGTACTTC. Its protein product is CASSPTGPLYEQYF.

This clone occurred a few times. The rearrangement links TRBV4-1 to TRBJ1-2; D uncertain. Germline V gene lookup returns CDR1 MGHRA and CDR2 YSYEKL. The V end was cut by 3 bases, the J end by 0 bases, with 5 bases between. The CDR3 runs to 13 residues. CDR3 residues: CASSQAANYGYTF. Written as DNA, the CDR3 is TGCGCCAGCAGCCAGGCAGCTAACTATGGCTACACCTTC.

The chain has TRBV11-2 and TRBJ1-3, with a possible D match to TRBD1 (6 bases). The V end was cut by 6 bases, the J end by 6 bases, with 15 bases between. CDR1 is SGHAT, CDR2 FQNNGV, per germline. The CDR3 length is 14 residues. In DNA, the CDR3 is TGTGCCAGCAGGCGTCGGGGACAAACAAACACCATATATTTT. Residues: CASRRRGQTNTIYF.

The gene calls are TRBV7-3 and TRBJ2-3; 10 bases fit TRBD2. The CDR3 covers 19 residues. Trimming took 2 bases from V and 1 from J; bases not matched to a gene: 12. Germline assignment: CDR1 SGHTA and CDR2 FQGTGA. The CDR3: CASSLGVGTSDRGTDTQYF. The DNA of the CDR3 is TGTGCCAGCAGCTTAGGAGTGGGGACTAGCGACCGTGGCACAGATACGCAGTATTTT. The full variable domain, completed using reference TRBV7-3 and TRBJ2-3, is GAGVSQTPSNKVTEKGKYVELRCDPISGHTALYWYRQSLGQGPEFLIYFQGTGAADDSGLPNDRFFAVRPEGSVSTLKIQRTERGDSAVYLCASSLGVGTSDRGTDTQYFGPGTRLTVL.

The chain combines TRBV4-1 with TRBJ1-2; 9 nucleotides match TRBD1. This CDR3 contains 16 residues. Per germline, CDR1 MGHRA and CDR2 YSYEKL. V gave up 0 bases and J gave up 10 bases; unmatched junction bases: 12. The CDR3 is CASSQDSSDRGRDYTF. CDR3 DNA sequence: TGCGCCAGCAGCCAAGACAGTTCGGACAGGGGCCGGGACTACACCTTC.

The gene calls are TRBV5-4 and TRBJ1-3; no clear D. V was cut by 6 bases and J by 1 base, with 17 bases left in between. The germline V gene encodes CDR1 SGHNT and CDR2 YYREEE (reference sequence). The CDR3 extends over 16 amino acids. The CDR3 here is CASTTWAGSSGNTIYF. The CDR3 DNA is TGTGCCAGCACCACCTGGGCGGGCAGTTCTGGAAACACCATATATTTT.

This sequence joins TRBV10-2 and TRBJ1-5; a possible D gene is TRBD1 (5 bases). The germline V and J ends were trimmed by 6 bases and 5 bases, with 11 bases remaining between them. The V gene's germline CDR1 is WSHSY and CDR2 SAAADI. The CDR3 is 13 amino acids. The CDR3 DNA sequence: TGCGCCAGCAGAGATAGGGGCGATCAGCCCCAGCATTTT. It codes for CASRDRGDQPQHF.

V and J are TRBV11-3 and TRBJ2-7; D ambiguous. This CDR3 has 14 residues. CDR1 and CDR2 (germline): SGHNT, YENEEA. V gave up 1 base and J gave up 4 bases, with 11 bases separating them. For the CDR3, the DNA is TGTGCCAGCAGCTTAGCGTCGGGTGAATACGAGCAGTACTTC. It encodes CASSLASGEYEQYF.

The chain couples TRBV29-1 to TRBJ2-7; 9 bases are a match to TRBD2. This CDR3 is built from 13 residues. Germline V gene sequence: CDR1 SQVTM, CDR2 ANQGSEA. Trimming at V came to 2 bases and at J to 7 bases, leaving 6 bases not matched to a gene. CDR3 DNA sequence: TGCAGCGTTGAAACTAGCGGGTTGGCAGAGCAGTACTTC. The encoded protein is CSVETSGLAEQYF.

The chain couples TRBV7-6 to TRBJ1-1; no definite D call. The CDR3 covers 15 residues. Trimming stripped 5 bases from V and 3 bases from J, with 16 bases between. Germline V gene sequence: CDR1 SGHVS, CDR2 FNYEAQ. CDR3 sequence: CASSLTRGDDTEAFF. CDR3 nucleotide sequence: TGTGCCAGCAGCCTTACTAGAGGTGATGACACTGAAGCTTTCTTT.

The CDR3 sequence is CASSLSSRGNTEAFF. The CDR3 region has the DNA TGTGCCAGCAGTTTATCGAGCCGAGGGAACACTGAAGCTTTCTTT. The rearrangement joins TRBV28 to TRBJ1-1; no clear D gene. V dropped 1 base and J dropped 1 base, with 10 bases sitting between them. The CDR3 length is 15 residues. The germline V gene encodes CDR1 MDHEN and CDR2 SYDVKM.

A remark on this clone: Additional DNA sequences in this sample encode the identical CDR3. CDR3 coding DNA: TGCGCCAGCAGCTTGACAGGGACCAATGAAAAACTGTTTTTT. This translates into CASSLTGTNEKLFF. The rearrangement uses TRBV5-1 and TRBJ1-4; tentative D call: TRBD1 (6 bases). Germline CDR1 and CDR2: SGHRS and YFSETQ. The CDR3 runs to 14 residues. V lost 1 base and J lost 5, with 9 bases in between.

This chain uses TRBV6-5 with TRBJ2-3; D is possibly TRBD2 (6 bases). Trimming took off 6 bases at V and 2 bases at J, with 15 bases between the two ends. This CDR3 is 15 amino acids long. Germline CDR1 is MNHEY and CDR2 is SVGAGI. Here the CDR3 DNA reads TGTGCCAGCAGCAAGTCGGGGGATTTCACAGATACGCAGTATTTT. This gives the protein CASSKSGDFTDTQYF.

This sequence joins TRBV19 and TRBJ2-7, with D possibly being TRBD2 (6 bases). The V and J ends lost 5 bases and 2 bases respectively, with 10 bases between them. The CDR3 has 13 residues. From germline, CDR1 is LNHDA and CDR2 SQIVND (reference sequence). CDR3 coding DNA: TGTGCCAGTAGTCCGGGAGCAACCTACGAGCAGTACTTC. This encodes CASSPGATYEQYF. Full variable domain (rest looked up from reference TRBV19 and TRBJ2-7): DGGITQSPKYLFRKEGQNVTLSCEQNLNHDAMYWYRQDPGQGLRLIYYSQIVNDFQKGDIAEGYSVSREKKESFPLTVTSAQKNPTAFYLCASSPGATYEQYFGPGTRLTVT.

This clone was detected once. The chain carries TRBV11-2 and TRBJ2-7; the match to TRBD2 covers 7 bases. Per germline, CDR1 SGHAT and CDR2 FQNNGV. J lost 1 base, V lost 5 bases, and 5 bases had no gene match. This CDR3 spans 14 amino acids. The CDR3 sequence: CASSQGLVSYEQYF. CDR3 bases: TGTGCCAGCAGCCAAGGACTAGTATCCTACGAGCAGTACTTC.

The rearrangement joins TRBV5-5 to TRBJ2-5; D remains unclear. This CDR3 comprises 10 residues. The germline V and J ends were trimmed by 7 bases and 5 bases, with 6 bases remaining between them. Germline CDR1 SGHKS, CDR2 YYEKEE (reference sequence). CDR3 sequence: CASGPETQYF. CDR3 nucleotides: TGTGCCAGCGGCCCGGAGACCCAGTACTTC.

Concerning this clone itself: In the same sample, other DNA sequences code for this CDR3. This chain links TRBV28 with TRBJ1-4; TRBD1 is a possible D gene (6 bases). V lost 7 bases and J 8 bases, leaving 17 bases between the germline ends. This CDR3 contains 14 residues. Germline V lookup: CDR1 MDHEN, CDR2 SYDVKM. The CDR3 sequence is CASTPGGAREKLFF. The CDR3 DNA follows: TGTGCCAGCACCCCTGGGGGGGCTAGGGAAAAACTGTTTTTT.

The J gene is TRBJ2-3, the V gene TRBV11-3; 11 nucleotides align to TRBD2. Germline V CDR1 and CDR2: SGHNT, YENEEA. This CDR3 has 16 amino acids. With V trimmed by 5 bases and J by 5 bases, 9 bases remained unmatched. Here the CDR3 reads CASSPSTSGGVDTQYF. Here the CDR3 DNA reads TGTGCCAGCAGCCCCTCAACTAGCGGGGGTGTAGATACGCAGTATTTT.

The V gene is TRBV7-9, the J gene TRBJ1-1; D perhaps matches TRBD1 (5 bases). This CDR3 has 14 amino acids. The V end lost 5 bases, the J end lost 6 bases, and 16 bases lay between the germline ends. The germline V gene encodes CDR1 SEHNR and CDR2 FQNEAQ (reference sequence). The CDR3 here is CASSGGTPSPEAFF. CDR3 in DNA: TGTGCCAGCAGCGGGGGGACCCCCTCTCCTGAAGCTTTCTTT. Looking up the rest from reference TRBV7-9 and TRBJ1-1 gives the full variable domain: DTGVSQNPRHKITKRGQNVTFRCDPISEHNRLYWYRQTLGQGPEFLTYFQNEAQLEKSRLLSDRFSAERPKGSFSTLEIQRTEQGDSAMYLCASSGGTPSPEAFFGQGTRLTVV.

This clone showed up just once. The J gene is TRBJ2-7, the V gene TRBV4-3, with 10 bases matching TRBD1. In germline, CDR1 is LGHNA, CDR2 YSLEER. V lost 0 bases, J lost 2 bases, and 4 bases stayed unmatched. The CDR3 loop spans 16 amino acids. CDR3 amino acids: CASSQEFGTGAYEQYF. The CDR3 nucleotides are TGCGCCAGCAGCCAAGAGTTCGGGACAGGGGCCTACGAGCAGTACTTC.